This entry lists 9 T cell receptor beta chains sequenced from one sample in a study of read filtering for tumor transcriptome and immune sequencing. Molecular barcoded adaptors covering alpha/delta and beta/gamma chains were used on roughly 400 ng RNA. TCRdb re-called the reads with MiXCR, one entry per CDR3 protein. Counted here are about 24,000 distinct CDR3 sequences, approximately 22% occurring once; the ten biggest clones make up around 47%. The specimen sequenced was a population of CD138-negative cells sorted from bone marrow. The receptors were sampled from a donor aged 40 or older with multiple myeloma.

This clonotype was found many times. The gene calls are TRBV18 and TRBJ1-1; D unresolved. Trimming removed 3 bases from V and 0 bases from J, with 5 bases in between. Germline V gene lookup returns CDR1 KGHSH and CDR2 LQKENI. There are 13 residues in the CDR3. The CDR3 region is CASSPAVNTEAFF. The CDR3 DNA reads TGTGCCAGCTCACCCGCGGTGAACACTGAAGCTTTCTTT.

This clonotype appeared many times. This sequence joins TRBV19 and TRBJ1-6; tentatively, D is TRBD1 (6 bases). There are 13 residues in the CDR3. Per germline, CDR1 LNHDA and CDR2 SQIVND (reference sequence). Trimming stripped 10 bases from V and 6 bases from J, with 13 bases between. CDR3 DNA: TGTGCCACCCACGACAGGACTAATTCACCCCTCCACTTT. Translation gives CATHDRTNSPLHF. Variable domain in full (rest from reference TRBV19 and TRBJ1-6): DGGITQSPKYLFRKEGQNVTLSCEQNLNHDAMYWYRQDPGQGLRLIYYSQIVNDFQKGDIAEGYSVSREKKESFPLTVTSAQKNPTAFYLCATHDRTNSPLHFGNGTRLTVT.

This clonotype came up many times. The J gene is TRBJ2-2, the V gene TRBV5-1; possibly TRBD2 for D (5 bases). The CDR3 consists of 13 residues. V lost 0 bases and J lost 6, with 6 bases in between. Per germline, CDR1 SGHRS and CDR2 YFSETQ. The CDR3 DNA reads TGCGCCAGCAGCTTGGTGGAGGCCGGGGAGCTGTTTTTT. This encodes CASSLVEAGELFF.

This clonotype has at least ten counts. The chain uses TRBV2 and TRBJ1-1, with D maybe TRBD1 (5 bases). V shed 1 base and J shed 1 base, with 7 bases lying between them. CDR1 is SNHLY, CDR2 FYNNEI, per germline. The CDR3 is made up of 14 amino acids. The CDR3 DNA sequence: TGTGCCAGCAGTGAAGTAAGGGGGAACACTGAAGCTTTCTTT. This sequence encodes CASSEVRGNTEAFF.

Ten or more counts support this clonotype. The chain combines TRBV12-3 or TRBV12-4 with TRBJ2-1; D ambiguous. V was clipped by 1 base and J by 4 bases, with 5 bases between them. CDR3 length: 13 amino acids. CDR3 in DNA: TGTGCCAGCAGTTTAGGCCCGTACAATGAGCAGTTCTTC. Its translation is CASSLGPYNEQFF.

At least ten counts were recorded for this clonotype. This chain joins TRBV20-1 and TRBJ1-2; D is uncertain. The CDR3 has 13 amino acids. With 1 base removed from V and 2 bases from J, the gap between germline ends came to 8 bases. CDR1 is DFQATT, CDR2 SNEGSKA, per germline (reference sequence). The DNA for the CDR3 is TGCAGTGCTAGAGGTCCGGGGAACTATGGCTACACCTTC. Amino acid sequence: CSARGPGNYGYTF.

This clonotype was counted ten times or more. The genes are TRBV7-6 and TRBJ2-7; TRBD1 aligns across 7 bases. The J segment lost 3 bases and the V segment lost 5 bases, leaving 7 bases of the junction unmatched. This CDR3 has 14 residues. Looked up from germline, CDR1 is SGHVS and CDR2 is FNYEAQ. In DNA, the CDR3 is TGTGCCAGCAGCCCAGCCACAGGGGTCTACGAGCAGTACTTC. Amino acids: CASSPATGVYEQYF.

Ten or more counts support this clonotype. The chain employs TRBV28 and TRBJ2-2, with TRBD2 matching 7 bases. The CDR3 is made up of 14 amino acids. Unmatched junction bases numbered 7, after V lost 7 bases and J lost 5 bases. Germline CDR1 MDHEN, CDR2 SYDVKM. The DNA of the CDR3 is TGTGCCAGCACTCCGGGGGGTCCGACCGGGGAGCTGTTTTTT. Residues: CASTPGGPTGELFF.

Note on this clonotype: Germline and junction disagree at one end, which may indicate a read error. The gene calls are TRBV7-8 and TRBJ1-1; D ambiguous. Germline lookup yields CDR1 SGHVS and CDR2 FQNEAQ. This CDR3 region has 13 residues. The CDR3 spells CASELNMNTEVFF. The CDR3 region has the DNA TGTGCCAGCGAACTCAACATGAACACTGAAGTTTTCTTT.